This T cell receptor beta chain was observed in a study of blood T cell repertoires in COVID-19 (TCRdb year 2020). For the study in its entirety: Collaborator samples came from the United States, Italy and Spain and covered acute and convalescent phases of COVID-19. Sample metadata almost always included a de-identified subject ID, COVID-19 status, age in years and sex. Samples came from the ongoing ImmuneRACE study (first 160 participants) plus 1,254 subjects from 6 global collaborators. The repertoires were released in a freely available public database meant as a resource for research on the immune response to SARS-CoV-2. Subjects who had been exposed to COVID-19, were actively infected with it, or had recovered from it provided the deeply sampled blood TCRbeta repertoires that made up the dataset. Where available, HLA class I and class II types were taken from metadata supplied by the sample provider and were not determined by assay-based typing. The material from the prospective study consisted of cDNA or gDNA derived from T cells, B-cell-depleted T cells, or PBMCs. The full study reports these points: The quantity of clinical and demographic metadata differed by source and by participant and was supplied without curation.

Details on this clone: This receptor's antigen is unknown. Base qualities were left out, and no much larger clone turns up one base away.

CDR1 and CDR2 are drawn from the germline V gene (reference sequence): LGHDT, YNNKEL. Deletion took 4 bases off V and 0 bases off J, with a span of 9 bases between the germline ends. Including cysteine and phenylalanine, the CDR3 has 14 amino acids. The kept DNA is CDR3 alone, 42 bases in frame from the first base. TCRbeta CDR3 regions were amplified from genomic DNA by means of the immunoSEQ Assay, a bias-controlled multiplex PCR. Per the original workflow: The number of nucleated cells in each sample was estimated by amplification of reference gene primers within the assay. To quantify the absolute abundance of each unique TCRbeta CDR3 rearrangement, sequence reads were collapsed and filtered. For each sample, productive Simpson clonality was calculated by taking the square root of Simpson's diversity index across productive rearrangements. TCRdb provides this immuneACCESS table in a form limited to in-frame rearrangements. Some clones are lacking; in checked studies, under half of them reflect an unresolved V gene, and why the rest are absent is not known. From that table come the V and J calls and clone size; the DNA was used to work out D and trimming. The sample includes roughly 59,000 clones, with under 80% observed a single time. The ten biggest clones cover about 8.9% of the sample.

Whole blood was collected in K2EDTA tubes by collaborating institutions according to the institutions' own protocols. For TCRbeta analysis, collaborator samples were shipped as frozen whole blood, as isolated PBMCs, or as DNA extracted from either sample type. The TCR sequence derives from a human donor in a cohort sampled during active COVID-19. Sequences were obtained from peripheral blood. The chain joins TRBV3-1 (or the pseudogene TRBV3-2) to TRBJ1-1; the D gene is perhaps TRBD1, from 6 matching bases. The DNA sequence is TGTGCCAGCAGCCCTACAGGGTTGAACACTGAAGCTTTCTTT. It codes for CASSPTGLNTEAFF.